The 19 T cell receptor beta chains below were found in one sample sequenced in a study of shared clonotypes between healthy human individuals (dated by TCRdb to 2020 to 2021). Preparation of the library involved the immunoSEQ multiplex PCR assay. In TCRdb, the immuneACCESS table is reduced to in-frame sequences with V and J assigned. These tables do not hold every clone; where another copy was compared, an unresolved V gene accounts for under half, and the others remain unexplained. This sample has some 1,400,000 clones in its table, and roughly 96% of those were observed once. Of the sample, over 1% falls within the top ten clones. The specimen sequenced was naive CD4+ T cells sorted from blood. The sample's cell subset or site label, decoded: CD45RA+ positively selected. The receptors come from a man aged 30 to 39 in good health.

This clone appeared a single time. The chain combines TRBV5-1 with TRBJ2-3; a possible D gene is TRBD1 (6 bases). Germline V gene sequence: CDR1 SGHRS, CDR2 YFSETQ. CDR3 size: 18 residues. V shed 3 bases and J shed 5 bases, with 25 bases lying between them. The CDR3 region has the DNA TGCGCCAGCAGCTCCTTAGGGACATTTAACACACACTTAGATACGCAGTATTTT. This encodes CASSSLGTFNTHLDTQYF.

The chain is built from TRBV11-2 and TRBJ2-3; TRBD1 matches 9 bases. There are 17 residues in the CDR3. The J segment lost 6 bases and the V segment lost 0 bases, leaving 10 bases of the junction unmatched. The germline gives CDR1 SGHAT, CDR2 FQNNGV. The CDR3 coding sequence is TGTGCCAGCAGCTTAGATCCCCCGGGGACAGGGCTGGATACGCAGTATTTT. This encodes CASSLDPPGTGLDTQYF.

V gene TRBV18 combines with J gene TRBJ2-5; D remains ambiguous. Trimming shortened V by 1 base and J by 1 base, and 13 bases separated the two germline ends. The V gene's germline CDR1 is KGHSH and CDR2 LQKENI. The CDR3 is 16 residues long. In DNA form, the CDR3 reads TGTGCCAGCTCACCACTCAGCCGGACCGGCCAAGAGACCCAGTACTTC. Its protein is CASSPLSRTGQETQYF.

This clone was observed a single time. Other DNA sequences from this sample encode an identical CDR3 as well. The chain couples TRBV5-6 to TRBJ2-2; D unclear. The germline V gene has CDR1 SGHDT and CDR2 YYEEEE. This CDR3 contains 13 residues. Trimming shortened V by 0 bases and J by 6 bases, and 6 bases separated the two germline ends. The CDR3 sequence: CASSLAGPGELFF. DNA of the CDR3: TGTGCCAGCAGCTTGGCTGGGCCCGGGGAGCTGTTTTTT.

The gene calls are TRBV9 and TRBJ2-7; 9 bases are a match to TRBD2. Unmatched junction bases numbered 7, after V lost 4 bases and J lost 2 bases. There are 15 residues in the CDR3. The germline CDR1 and CDR2 sequences are SGDLS and YYNGEE. This CDR3 is CASSPTSGRTYEQYF. The CDR3, as DNA: TGTGCCAGCAGCCCAACTAGCGGGCGGACCTACGAGCAGTACTTC.

For the CDR3, the DNA is TGCAGTGTTGCCATAGGGGAAAAACTGTTTTTT. Its translation is CSVAIGEKLFF. The chain employs TRBV20-1 and TRBJ1-4; D is uncertain. Germline V gene lookup returns CDR1 DFQATT and CDR2 SNEGSKA (reference sequence). The CDR3 covers 11 residues. V was shortened by 7 bases and J by 8 bases, with 11 bases between the two germline ends.

The chain employs TRBV9 and TRBJ2-1; 14 bases fit TRBD2. V was clipped by 5 bases and J by 7 bases; unmatched bases: 5. The CDR3 length is 15 residues. Germline V CDR1 and CDR2: SGDLS, YYNGEE. CDR3 region: CASSSGLAGVNEQFF. The DNA for the CDR3 is TGTGCCAGCAGTTCGGGACTAGCGGGAGTAAATGAGCAGTTCTTC.

This chain connects TRBV7-2 to TRBJ1-3; D unclear. Germline V gives CDR1 SGHTA, CDR2 FQGNSA. CDR3 length equals 15 residues. V shed 3 bases and J shed 2 bases, with 11 bases lying between them. CDR3 loop: CASSLYSGAGNTIYF. DNA for the CDR3: TGTGCCAGCAGCTTGTACTCCGGGGCTGGAAACACCATATATTTT.

This sequence joins TRBV18 and TRBJ2-4; D might be TRBD1 (5 bases). This CDR3 contains 18 residues. Trimming pared 3 bases from V and 3 bases from J, leaving 21 bases between. CDR1 is KGHSH, CDR2 LQKENI, per germline. The CDR3 DNA follows: TGTGCCAGCTCACCCCCCTTAGGACAAGCCCCGATCAAAAACATTCAGTACTTC. Its translation: CASSPPLGQAPIKNIQYF.

The rearrangement joins TRBV28 to TRBJ2-3; no firm D call. The CDR3 loop spans 13 amino acids. V was cut by 3 bases and J by 6 bases, with 10 bases left in between. Germline values: CDR1 MDHEN, CDR2 SYDVKM. The CDR3 sequence: CASSFGSGDTQYF. The CDR3 DNA reads as TGTGCCAGCAGTTTCGGGTCCGGGGATACGCAGTATTTT. Complete variable domain (other parts from reference TRBV28 and TRBJ2-3): DVKVTQSSRYLVKRTGEKVFLECVQDMDHENMFWYRQDPGLGLRLIYFSYDVKMKEKGDIPEGYSVSREKKERFSLILESASTNQTSMYLCASSFGSGDTQYFGPGTRLTVL.

The chain uses TRBV5-1 and TRBJ2-7, with D possibly TRBD1 on 6 matching bases. The germline V gene encodes CDR1 SGHRS and CDR2 YFSETQ. Trimming took 1 base from V and 0 from J, leaving 26 bases between them. There are 20 residues in the CDR3. The CDR3 sequence: CASSLSKLGGKTLSSYEQYF. In DNA form, the CDR3 reads TGCGCCAGCAGCTTGAGTAAACTAGGGGGAAAGACCCTCAGCTCCTACGAGCAGTACTTC.

This clone was observed a single time. The chain has TRBV5-4 and TRBJ2-7; 7 bases are shared with TRBD1. The CDR3 is 14 amino acids. The V segment lost 6 bases and the J segment 2 bases; nucleotides outside the gene matches: 8. Germline V gene sequence: CDR1 SGHNT, CDR2 YYREEE (reference sequence). CDR3 in DNA: TGTGCCAGCACCCAGGACAGGCTCCCCTACGAGCAGTACTTC. It encodes CASTQDRLPYEQYF.

The chain carries TRBV10-1 and TRBJ2-3; possibly TRBD2 for D (5 bases). Germline-derived CDR1 and CDR2 are WNHNN and SYGVQD (reference sequence). This CDR3 spans 14 amino acids. The V end lost 6 bases, the J end lost 0 bases, and 10 bases lay between the germline ends. The CDR3 DNA follows: TGCGCCAGCAGCGGGGTAACTAGCACAGATACGCAGTATTTT. Its translation: CASSGVTSTDTQYF.

The chain has TRBV6-5 and TRBJ2-2; D unclear. The CDR3 runs 15 residues. V lost 0 bases and J 4 bases, leaving 9 bases between the germline ends. Germline V gene lookup returns CDR1 MNHEY and CDR2 SVGAGI. In DNA, the CDR3 is TGTGCCAGCAGTTACTCAGGCGATCTCACCGGGGAGCTGTTTTTT. Its protein product is CASSYSGDLTGELFF.

The chain couples TRBV19 to TRBJ1-2; D unresolved. This CDR3 spans 13 amino acids. Germline V gene lookup returns CDR1 LNHDA and CDR2 SQIVND (reference sequence). Trimming took off 7 bases at V and 7 bases at J, with 16 bases between the two ends. In nucleotides, the CDR3 is TGTGCCAGTACACATGGCGGGGTCGGTGGCTACACCTTC. It specifies CASTHGGVGGYTF.

J is TRBJ2-7 and V is TRBV28; tentative D call: TRBD2 (5 bases). The CDR3 is 14 residues long. The germline V and J ends were trimmed by 3 bases and 6 bases, with 15 bases remaining between them. Germline V CDR1 and CDR2: MDHEN, SYDVKM. CDR3 coding DNA: TGTGCCAGCAGTTTCTCCGGGGTTGAGATCGAGCAGTACTTC. It encodes CASSFSGVEIEQYF.

The genes are TRBV9 and TRBJ2-3; D ambiguous. The ends were cut back, 4 bases at V and 4 bases at J, with 10 bases in the middle. The CDR3 has 13 amino acids. Germline lookup yields CDR1 SGDLS and CDR2 YYNGEE. The DNA of the CDR3 is TGTGCCAGCAGCCTCTATTTCGCAGATACGCAGTATTTT. Translating it yields CASSLYFADTQYF.

The V gene is TRBV7-6, the J gene TRBJ2-1, with TRBD1 matching over 7 bases. CDR3 length: 14 amino acids. Germline V gives CDR1 SGHVS, CDR2 FNYEAQ. With V trimmed by 2 bases and J by 8 bases, 6 bases remained unmatched. Written as DNA, the CDR3 is TGTGCCAGCAGCTTACATCTTGGACAGGATGAGCAGTTCTTC. Translating gives CASSLHLGQDEQFF.

The rearrangement links TRBV18 to TRBJ2-5; tentative D call: TRBD1 (5 bases). V was trimmed by 2 bases and J by 3 bases, leaving 16 bases between them. The CDR3 has 16 amino acids. Germline CDR1 reads KGHSH; CDR2 reads LQKENI. CDR3 DNA sequence: TGTGCCAGCTCACCAAAATTTGGGGCAATAAAAGAGACCCAGTACTTC. The encoded protein is CASSPKFGAIKETQYF.